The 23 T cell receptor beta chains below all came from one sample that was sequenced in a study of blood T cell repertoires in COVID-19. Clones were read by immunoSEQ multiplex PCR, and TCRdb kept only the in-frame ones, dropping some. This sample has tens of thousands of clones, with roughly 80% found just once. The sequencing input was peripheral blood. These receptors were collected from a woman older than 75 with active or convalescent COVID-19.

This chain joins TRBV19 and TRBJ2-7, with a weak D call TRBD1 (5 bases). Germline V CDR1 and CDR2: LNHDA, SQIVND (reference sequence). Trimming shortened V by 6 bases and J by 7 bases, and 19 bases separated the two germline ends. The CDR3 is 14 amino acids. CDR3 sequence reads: CASRGGAGSREQYF. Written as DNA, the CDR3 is TGTGCCAGTAGGGGTGGGGCTGGATCGAGGGAGCAGTACTTC.

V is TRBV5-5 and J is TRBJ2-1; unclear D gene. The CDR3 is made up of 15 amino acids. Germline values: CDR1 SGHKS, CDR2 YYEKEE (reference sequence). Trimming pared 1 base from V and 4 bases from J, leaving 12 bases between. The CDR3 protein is CASSLRGPHYNEQFF. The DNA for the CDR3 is TGTGCCAGCAGCTTGCGAGGCCCCCATTACAATGAGCAGTTCTTC.

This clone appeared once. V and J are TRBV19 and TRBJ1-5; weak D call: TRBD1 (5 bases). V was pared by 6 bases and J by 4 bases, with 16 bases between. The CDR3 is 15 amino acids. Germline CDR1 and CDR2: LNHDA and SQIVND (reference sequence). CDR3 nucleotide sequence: TGTGCCAGTAGGGGTTGGCAGGGATCGAATCAGCCCCAGCATTTT. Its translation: CASRGWQGSNQPQHF.

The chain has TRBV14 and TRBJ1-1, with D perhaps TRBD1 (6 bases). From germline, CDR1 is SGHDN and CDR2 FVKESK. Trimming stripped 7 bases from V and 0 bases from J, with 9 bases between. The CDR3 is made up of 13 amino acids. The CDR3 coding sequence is TGTGCCAGCACGCAGGGGATGAACACTGAAGCTTTCTTT. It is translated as CASTQGMNTEAFF. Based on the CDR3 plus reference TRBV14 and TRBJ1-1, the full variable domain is EAGVTQFPSHSVIEKGQTVTLRCDPISGHDNLYWYRRVMGKEIKFLLHFVKESKQDESGMPNNRFLAERTGGTYSTLKVQPAELEDSGVYFCASTQGMNTEAFFGQGTRLTVV.

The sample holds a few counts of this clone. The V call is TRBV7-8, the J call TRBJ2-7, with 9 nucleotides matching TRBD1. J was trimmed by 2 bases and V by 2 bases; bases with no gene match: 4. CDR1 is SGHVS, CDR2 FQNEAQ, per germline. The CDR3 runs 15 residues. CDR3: CASSLTRDRAYEQYF. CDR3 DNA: TGTGCCAGCAGCTTAACCCGGGACAGGGCCTACGAGCAGTACTTC.

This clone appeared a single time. The CDR3, as DNA: TGTGCCAGCCTCCTTCGCGGGACCGCAGACTACGAGCAGTACTTC. The encoded protein is CASLLRGTADYEQYF. The rearrangement uses TRBV28 and TRBJ2-7; D is perhaps TRBD2 (6 bases). The CDR3 spans 15 residues. The V end lost 8 bases, the J end lost 3 bases, and 20 bases lay between the germline ends. Per germline, CDR1 MDHEN and CDR2 SYDVKM.

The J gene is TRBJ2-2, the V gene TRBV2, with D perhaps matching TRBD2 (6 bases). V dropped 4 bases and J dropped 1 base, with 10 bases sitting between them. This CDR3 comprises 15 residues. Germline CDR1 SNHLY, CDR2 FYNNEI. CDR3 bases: TGTGCCAGCAGTGGGGGCGGGATGAACACCGGGGAGCTGTTTTTT. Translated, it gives CASSGGGMNTGELFF. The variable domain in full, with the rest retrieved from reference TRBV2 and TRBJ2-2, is EPEVTQTPSHQVTQMGQEVILRCVPISNHLYFYWYRQILGQKVEFLVSFYNNEISEKSEIFDDQFSVERPDGSNFTLKIRSTKLEDSAMYFCASSGGGMNTGELFFGEGSRLTVL.

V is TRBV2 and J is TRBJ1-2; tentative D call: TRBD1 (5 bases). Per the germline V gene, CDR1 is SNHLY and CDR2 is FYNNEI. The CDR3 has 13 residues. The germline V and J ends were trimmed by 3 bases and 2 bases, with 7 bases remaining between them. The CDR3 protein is CASSEAGNYGYTF. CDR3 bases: TGTGCCAGCAGTGAGGCAGGGAACTATGGCTACACCTTC.

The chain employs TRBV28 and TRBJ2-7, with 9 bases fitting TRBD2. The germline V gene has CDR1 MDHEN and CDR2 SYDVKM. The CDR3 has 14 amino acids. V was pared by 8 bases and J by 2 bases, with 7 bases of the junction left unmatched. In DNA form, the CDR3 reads TGTGCCAGCCGGCTCGGCGGGAGGGCCTACGAGCAGTACTTC. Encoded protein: CASRLGGRAYEQYF.

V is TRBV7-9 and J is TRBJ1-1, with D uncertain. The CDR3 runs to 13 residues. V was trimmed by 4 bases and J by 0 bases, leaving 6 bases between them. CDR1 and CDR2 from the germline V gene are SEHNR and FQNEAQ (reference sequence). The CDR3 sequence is CASSSGVNTEAFF. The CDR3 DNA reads TGTGCCAGCAGCTCGGGTGTGAACACTGAAGCTTTCTTT.

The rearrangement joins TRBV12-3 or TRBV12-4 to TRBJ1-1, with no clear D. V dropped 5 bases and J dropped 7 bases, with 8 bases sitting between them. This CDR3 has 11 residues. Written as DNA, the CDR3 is TGTGCCAGCAGTCGTCCAGGTGAAGCTTTCTTT. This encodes CASSRPGEAFF.

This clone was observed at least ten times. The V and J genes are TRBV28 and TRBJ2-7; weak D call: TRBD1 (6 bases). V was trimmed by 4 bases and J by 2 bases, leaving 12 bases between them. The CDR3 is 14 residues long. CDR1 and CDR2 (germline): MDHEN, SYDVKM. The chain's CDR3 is CASSSWTDAYEQYF. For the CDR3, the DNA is TGTGCCAGCAGTTCCTGGACAGATGCCTACGAGCAGTACTTC.

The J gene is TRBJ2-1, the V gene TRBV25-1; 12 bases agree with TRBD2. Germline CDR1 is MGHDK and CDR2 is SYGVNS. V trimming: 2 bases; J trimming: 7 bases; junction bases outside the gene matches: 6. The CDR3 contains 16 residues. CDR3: CASSEVGLAGYNEQFF. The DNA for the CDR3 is TGTGCCAGCAGTGAAGTAGGACTAGCGGGATATAATGAGCAGTTCTTC.

The CDR3 bases are TGTGCCAGCGGGGTAGGGTATAGCGGGAGGATCACAGATACGCAGTATTTT. It codes for CASGVGYSGRITDTQYF. V and J are TRBV9 and TRBJ2-3, with TRBD2 matching 10 bases. The V gene's germline CDR1 is SGDLS and CDR2 YYNGEE. Trimming took 7 bases from V and 2 from J; bases not matched to a gene: 13. CDR3 length equals 17 residues.

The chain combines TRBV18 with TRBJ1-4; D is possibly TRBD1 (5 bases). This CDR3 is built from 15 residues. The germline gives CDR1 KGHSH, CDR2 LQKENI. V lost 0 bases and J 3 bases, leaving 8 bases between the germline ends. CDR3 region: CASSPPRAANEKLFF. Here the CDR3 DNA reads TGTGCCAGCTCACCACCCAGGGCGGCTAATGAAAAACTGTTTTTT.

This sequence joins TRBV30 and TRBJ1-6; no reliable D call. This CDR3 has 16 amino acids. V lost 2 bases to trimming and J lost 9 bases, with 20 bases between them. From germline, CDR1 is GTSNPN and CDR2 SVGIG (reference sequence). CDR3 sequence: CAWSPPRGGESSPLHF. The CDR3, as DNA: TGTGCCTGGAGTCCCCCGCGGGGTGGGGAGAGTTCACCCCTCCACTTT.

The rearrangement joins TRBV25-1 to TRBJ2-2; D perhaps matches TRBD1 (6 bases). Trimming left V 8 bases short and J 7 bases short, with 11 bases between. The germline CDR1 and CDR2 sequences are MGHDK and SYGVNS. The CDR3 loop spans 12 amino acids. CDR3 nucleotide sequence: TGTGCCAGCTCAACAGGGATCGGGGAGCTGTTTTTT. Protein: CASSTGIGELFF.

The CDR3 is CASSVGGLAGVGETQYF. The CDR3 DNA is TGTGCCAGCAGCGTGGGGGGACTAGCGGGAGTTGGGGAGACCCAGTACTTC. The rearrangement links TRBV9 to TRBJ2-5; TRBD2 aligns across 14 bases. The CDR3 length is 17 residues. The junction had 8 bases not matched to a gene; V was cut back by 2 bases and J by 5 bases. Germline-derived CDR1 and CDR2 are SGDLS and YYNGEE.

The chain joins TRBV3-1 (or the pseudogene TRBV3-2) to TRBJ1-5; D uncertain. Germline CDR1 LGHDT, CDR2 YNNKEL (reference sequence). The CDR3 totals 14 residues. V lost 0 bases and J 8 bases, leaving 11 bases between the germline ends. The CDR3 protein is CASSQDQEVEPQHF. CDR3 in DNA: TGTGCCAGCAGCCAAGACCAGGAGGTGGAGCCCCAGCATTTT.

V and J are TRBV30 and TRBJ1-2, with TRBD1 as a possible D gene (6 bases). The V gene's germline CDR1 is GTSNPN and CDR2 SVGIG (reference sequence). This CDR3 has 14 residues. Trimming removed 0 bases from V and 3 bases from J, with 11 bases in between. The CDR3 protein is CAWSVKGGYYGYTF. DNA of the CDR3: TGTGCCTGGAGTGTTAAGGGGGGGTACTATGGCTACACCTTC.

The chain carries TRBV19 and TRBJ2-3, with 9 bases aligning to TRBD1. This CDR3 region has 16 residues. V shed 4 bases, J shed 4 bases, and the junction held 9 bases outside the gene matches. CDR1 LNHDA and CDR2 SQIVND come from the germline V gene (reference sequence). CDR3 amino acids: CASSSYRTGVADTQYF. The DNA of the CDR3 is TGTGCCAGTAGTAGCTACAGGACAGGGGTCGCAGATACGCAGTATTTT.

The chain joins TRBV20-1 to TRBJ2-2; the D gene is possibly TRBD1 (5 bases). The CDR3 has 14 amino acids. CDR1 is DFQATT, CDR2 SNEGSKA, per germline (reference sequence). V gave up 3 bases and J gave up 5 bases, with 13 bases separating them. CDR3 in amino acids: CSASRQGGTGELFF. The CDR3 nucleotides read TGCAGTGCTAGTAGGCAGGGTGGAACCGGGGAGCTGTTTTTT.

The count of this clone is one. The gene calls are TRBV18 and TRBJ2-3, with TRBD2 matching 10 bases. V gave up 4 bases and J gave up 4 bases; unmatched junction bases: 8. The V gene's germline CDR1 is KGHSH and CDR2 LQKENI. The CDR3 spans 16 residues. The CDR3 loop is CASSRISGGKADTQYF. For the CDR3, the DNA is TGTGCCAGCTCACGGATTAGCGGGGGGAAGGCAGATACGCAGTATTTT.